This TCR beta chain was sequenced for a study of human T cells and chemical hapten exposure (dated by TCRdb to the early 2020s). Context from the whole study: For sensitization, 2% DPC in acetone was applied to a roughly 2 cm by roughly 2 cm area of upper inner arm skin. Patch testing was done on the upper back using Finn chambers containing 0.01% DPC, and results were scored after 6 days according to International Contact Dermatitis Research Group standards. The patient cohort, mostly female, included alopecia areata with under or over 50% scalp involvement, alopecia totalis and alopecia universalis. Blood samples were taken from patients before sensitization (week 0) and then at 2, 6 and about 24 weeks after DPC sensitization. Libraries were pooled for sequencing, and variation in per-sample TCR yields was attributed mainly to small differences in library volumes within the pool. Throughout the approximately 25-week study period, patients were also given weekly therapeutic DPC doses on the scalp. This study followed changes in the peripheral blood TCR repertoire in vivo during primary and secondary sensitization of alopecia patients to the hapten diphenylcyclopropenone (DPC). Blood for TCR sequencing was provided by twenty-nine alopecia patients at one to four time points (pre-sensitization, 2, 6 and 24 weeks). Points the paper makes about the study in general: After repeated subsampling, the strength of the expansion versus patch-test correlation and the threshold at which it became significant changed. Expanded TCRs formed significantly more large CDR3 similarity clusters than pre-sensitization or healthy control sets, consistent with antigen-driven responses. All patients had alopecia, a presumed autoimmune disease, so their immune response might differ from that of healthy individuals. Patch test score correlated positively with the number of PT1 expanded TCRs, reaching significance at thresholds 8, 16 and 32 but not at 4. DPC sensitization did not change the number of TCRs with a frequency above 1 in 1000, and there was no evidence of changes in global repertoire structure.

This clonotype was counted at least ten times. Its antigen is unknown. No much larger clone is present one base from it, and per-base qualities are unavailable. Preparation of the library involved RACE. TCRdb shows the sequencer as NextSeq 500. Library preparation attached unique molecular identifiers to individual cDNA molecules for quantitative, reproducible TCR counting. Both TCR alpha and TCR beta chains were sequenced from each blood RNA sample. The study's own analysis went as follows. The median number of TCRs per sample was around 100,000, ranging from about 20,000 to 750,000. The Decombinator software suite was used to annotate the V, J and CDR3 of the TCR reads. For PS versus PT1 abundance plots, all samples were subsampled to the same number of TCRs (28,000). TCRs were defined as expanded if absent before sensitization and observed at least eight times at the 2-week time point. The public reads were quality trimmed at Q25 with fastp and then assembled into clones with MiXCR by TCRdb, keeping productive beta chains. Duplicate CDR3 protein sequences are folded into a single record with the most common DNA and genes. It is TCRdb's table, rather than the study itself, that gives the V and J calls and clone size. The sample yields more than 250,000 distinct CDR3 sequences; about 8.6% were counted once. The top ten clonotypes cover over 2% of the sample.

The sample's time point label, decoded: pre-sensitization, week 0. According to the study, the label for this sample's treatment or condition signals: therapeutic diphenylcyclopropenone sensitization with weekly scalp DPC. Blood at each patch-test visit was drawn before the patch test was applied. Eligible patients were aged 18 to 70, diagnosed with alopecia, deemed suitable for DPC therapy, and excluded if pregnant. Total RNA was extracted from unfractionated whole blood collected in Tempus Blood RNA tubes. Taken from cysteine to phenylalanine, the CDR3 has 16 residues. CDR3 DNA is the only sequence kept; it has 48 bases, read in frame from the first base. The germline V gene yields SGHRS for CDR1 and YFSETQ for CDR2. The germline V and J ends show losses of 4 bases and 4 bases respectively, and no gene match explains 11 bases of the junction.

The sequencing here drew on whole blood, taken in connection with sensitization to the hapten diphenylcyclopropenone (DPC). The chain links TRBV5-1 with TRBJ2-3; TRBD1 agrees with 8 junctional bases. The receptor's source is a woman in her forties with alopecia areata. Some clones in this sample may be carry-over from other donors' samples. The CDR3 amino acid sequence is: CASSVSGGEWADTQYF. The nucleotides read TGCGCCAGCAGCGTATCAGGGGGCGAGTGGGCAGATACGCAGTATTTT.